The clone carrying this T cell receptor beta chain came up many times. These data are taken from a study of human T cells and chemical hapten exposure. Study as a whole: Doses of diphenylcyclopropenone went to the patients' scalps weekly throughout the approximately 22-week study.

Time point: patch test 3, about 24 weeks after DPC sensitization. Stated treatment: therapeutic diphenylcyclopropenone sensitization with weekly scalp DPC. From whole blood left unfractionated, total RNA was extracted. In the library, unique molecular identifiers were attached to individual cDNA molecules. In the original processing: Sample TCR totals centred on a median of around 92,000, ranging 23,224 to 690,600. TCRdb used MiXCR to reprocess the RACE reads, holding one entry per CDR3 protein. The V and J calls reflect TCRdb's pipeline rather than the authors' work. The sample includes about 90,000 distinct CDR3 sequences, about 11% seen only once; the top ten take around 1.1%. This CDR3 is 14 amino acids long. Germline V gives CDR1 MNHEY, CDR2 SVGEGT. V was pared by 5 bases and J by 1 base, with 12 bases between.

The TCR was taken from a woman under 40 with alopecia areata. Some clones in this sample may be carry-over from other donors' samples. The V and J genes are TRBV6-2 or TRBV6-3 and TRBJ2-7; no definite D call. This specimen was whole blood, taken in connection with sensitization to the hapten diphenylcyclopropenone (DPC). The CDR3 is CASSPPDASYEQYF. The CDR3 bases are TGTGCCAGCAGTCCCCCGGACGCATCCTACGAGCAGTACTTC.